The source of this TCR beta chain is a study of Graves' ophthalmopathy and Graves' hyperthyroidism. The CDR3 extends over 14 amino acids. Germline loops: CDR1 MNHEY, CDR2 SMNVEV (reference sequence). The V gene lost 6 bases and the J gene lost 4 bases, with 16 bases spanning the gap. This clonotype has ten or more counts. Its antigen is unknown. The study's findings and limits: Most clonotypes expanded in thyroid above 0.001 frequency were present in blood too.

The TCR beta CDR3 regions underwent amplification from RNA transcripts. HTBI-primed first-round RT-PCR preceded second-round multiplex PCR. TCRdb recomputed calls from the multiplex PCR reads with MiXCR, one row per CDR3 protein. Found here are about 400,000 distinct CDR3 sequences, roughly 18% of them singletons; the top ten hold roughly 1.6%. J is TRBJ2-7 and V is TRBV27; D could derive from TRBD1 or TRBD2 (6 bases each). The sequenced sample was peripheral blood. The TCR originated in a woman aged 18 to 35 with Graves' ophthalmopathy. CDR3 DNA sequence: TGTGCCAGCAGCGTCCGGGGGACACTTTACGAGCAGTACTTC. It codes for CASSVRGTLYEQYF.